This T cell receptor beta chain was documented in a study of cytomegalovirus exposure and HLA in healthy donors. For this clone: The antigen is unknown.

The length of the CDR3 is 16 residues. With 0 bases removed from V and 2 bases from J, the gap between germline ends came to 14 bases. Germline V gives CDR1 MDHEN, CDR2 SYDVKM. Findings and limits, study-wide: Later analysis demonstrated an association between a missense DCLRE1C variant and TCR beta V- and J-gene trimming.

Researchers ran the PCR with 60 Vbeta and 13 Jbeta primers. The method was immunoSEQ multiplex PCR; TCRdb's version includes in-frame clones alone and lacks a portion of them. The sample records under 150,000 clones, 55% to 65% being singletons. Sequencing was carried out using PBMCs. The chain recombines TRBV28 with TRBJ2-7; D may be TRBD2 (6 bases). This TCR was sampled from a middle-aged man in good health and CMV-seropositive. The CDR3 sequence: CASSLWGGPKPYEQYF. CDR3 nucleotides: TGTGCCAGCAGTTTATGGGGGGGTCCCAAGCCCTACGAGCAGTACTTC. Supplemented by reference TRBV28 and TRBJ2-7, the full variable domain reads DVKVTQSSRYLVKRTGEKVFLECVQDMDHENMFWYRQDPGLGLRLIYFSYDVKMKEKGDIPEGYSVSREKKERFSLILESASTNQTSMYLCASSLWGGPKPYEQYFGPGTRLTVT.